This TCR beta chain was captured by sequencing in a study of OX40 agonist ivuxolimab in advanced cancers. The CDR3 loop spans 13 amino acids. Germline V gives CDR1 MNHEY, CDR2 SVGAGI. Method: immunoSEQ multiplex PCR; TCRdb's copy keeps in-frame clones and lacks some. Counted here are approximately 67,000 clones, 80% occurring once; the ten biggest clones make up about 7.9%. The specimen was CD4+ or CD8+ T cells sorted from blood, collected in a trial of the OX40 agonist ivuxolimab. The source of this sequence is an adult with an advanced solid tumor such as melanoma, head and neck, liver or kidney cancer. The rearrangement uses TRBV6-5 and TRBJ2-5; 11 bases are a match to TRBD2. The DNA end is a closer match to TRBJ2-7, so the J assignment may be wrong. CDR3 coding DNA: TGTGCCAGTACTAGCGGGAGAATCTACGAGCAGTACTTC. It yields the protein CASTSGRIYEQYF.